This T cell receptor (beta chain) was captured in a study of T cells in Graves' hyperthyroidism and ophthalmopathy. Aged 18 to 65, the patients had hyperthyroidism that was newly diagnosed and had lasted under 2 months. The PBMCs had their origin in 10 ml of fresh peripheral blood. Germline CDR1 and CDR2: MNHNS and SASEGT. Trimming left V 5 bases short and J 4 bases short, with 17 bases between. The CDR3 covers 15 residues. The TCR beta CDR3 regions underwent amplification using RNA transcripts as the source. HTBI primers were employed in a first-round RT-PCR of the TCR CDR3. MiXCR was run by TCRdb on the multiplex PCR reads, yielding one entry per CDR3 protein. The repertoire consists of hundreds of thousands of distinct CDR3 sequences, with 14% occurring once and the leading ten covering roughly 10%.

The clonotype originates from a woman between 18 and 30 years old with Graves' hyperthyroidism. The chain has TRBV6-1 and TRBJ1-1, with D possibly being TRBD1 (6 bases). The specimen sequenced was blood. CDR3 amino acids: CASSSKQGWGTEAFF. Here the CDR3 DNA reads TGTGCCAGCAGTTCCAAACAGGGCTGGGGCACTGAAGCTTTCTTT.